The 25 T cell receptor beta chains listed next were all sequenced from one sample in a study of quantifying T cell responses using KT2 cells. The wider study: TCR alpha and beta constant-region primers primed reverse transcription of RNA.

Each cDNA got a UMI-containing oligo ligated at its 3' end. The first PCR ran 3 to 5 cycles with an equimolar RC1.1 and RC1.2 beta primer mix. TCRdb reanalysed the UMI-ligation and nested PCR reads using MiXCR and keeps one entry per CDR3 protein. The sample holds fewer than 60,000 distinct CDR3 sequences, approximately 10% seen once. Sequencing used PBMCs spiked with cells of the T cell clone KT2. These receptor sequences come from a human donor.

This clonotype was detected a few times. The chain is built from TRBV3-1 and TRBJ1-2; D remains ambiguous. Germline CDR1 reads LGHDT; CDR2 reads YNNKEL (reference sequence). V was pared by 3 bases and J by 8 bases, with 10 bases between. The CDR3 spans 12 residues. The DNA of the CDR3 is TGTGCCAGCAGCCAGTCAGTTGGGGGCTACACCTTC. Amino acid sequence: CASSQSVGGYTF.

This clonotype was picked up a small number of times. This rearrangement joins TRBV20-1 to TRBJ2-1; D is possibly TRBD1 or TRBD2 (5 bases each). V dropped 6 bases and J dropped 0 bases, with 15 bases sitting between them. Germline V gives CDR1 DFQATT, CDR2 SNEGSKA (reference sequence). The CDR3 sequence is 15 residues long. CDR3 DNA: TGCAGTGCAGTAACCGGGACGGGCTCCTACAATGAGCAGTTCTTC. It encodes CSAVTGTGSYNEQFF.

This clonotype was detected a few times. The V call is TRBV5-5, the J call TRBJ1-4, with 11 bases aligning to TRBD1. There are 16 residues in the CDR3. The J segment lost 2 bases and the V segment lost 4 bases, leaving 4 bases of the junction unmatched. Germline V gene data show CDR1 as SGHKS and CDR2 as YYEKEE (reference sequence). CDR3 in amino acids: CASSKGQGGTNEKLFF. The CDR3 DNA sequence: TGTGCCAGCAGCAAGGGACAGGGGGGCACTAATGAAAAACTGTTTTTT.

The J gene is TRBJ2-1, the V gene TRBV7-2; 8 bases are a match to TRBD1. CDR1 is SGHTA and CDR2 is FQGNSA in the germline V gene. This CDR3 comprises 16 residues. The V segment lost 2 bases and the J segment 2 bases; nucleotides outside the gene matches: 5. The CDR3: CASSLLQGATYNEQFF. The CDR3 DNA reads TGTGCCAGCAGCTTATTGCAGGGGGCAACCTACAATGAGCAGTTCTTC.

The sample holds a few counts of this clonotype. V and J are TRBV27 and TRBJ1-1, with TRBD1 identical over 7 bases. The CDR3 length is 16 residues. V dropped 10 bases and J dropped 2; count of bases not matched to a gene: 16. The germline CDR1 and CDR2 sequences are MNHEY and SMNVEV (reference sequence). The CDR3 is CATLTGRATGNTEAFF. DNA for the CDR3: TGTGCCACCCTGACAGGGAGGGCCACAGGAAACACTGAAGCTTTCTTT.

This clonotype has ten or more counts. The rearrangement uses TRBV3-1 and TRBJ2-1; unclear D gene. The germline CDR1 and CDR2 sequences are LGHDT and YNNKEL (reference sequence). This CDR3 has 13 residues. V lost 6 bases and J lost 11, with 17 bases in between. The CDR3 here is CASSHSRAPQQFF. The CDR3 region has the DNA TGTGCCAGCAGTCACAGTCGGGCACCTCAGCAGTTCTTC.

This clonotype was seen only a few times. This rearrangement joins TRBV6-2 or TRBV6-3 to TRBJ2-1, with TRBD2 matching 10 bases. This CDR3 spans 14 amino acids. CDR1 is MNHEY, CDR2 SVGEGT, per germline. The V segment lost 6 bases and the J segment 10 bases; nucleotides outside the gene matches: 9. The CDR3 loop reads CASRGVAGGREQFF. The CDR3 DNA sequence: TGTGCCAGCAGAGGGGTAGCGGGGGGTAGAGAGCAGTTCTTC.

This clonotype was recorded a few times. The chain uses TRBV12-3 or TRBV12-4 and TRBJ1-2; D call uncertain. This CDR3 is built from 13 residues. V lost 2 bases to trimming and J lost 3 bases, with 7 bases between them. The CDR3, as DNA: TGTGCCAGCAGTTTACCAGGTCACTATGGCTACACCTTC. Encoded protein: CASSLPGHYGYTF.

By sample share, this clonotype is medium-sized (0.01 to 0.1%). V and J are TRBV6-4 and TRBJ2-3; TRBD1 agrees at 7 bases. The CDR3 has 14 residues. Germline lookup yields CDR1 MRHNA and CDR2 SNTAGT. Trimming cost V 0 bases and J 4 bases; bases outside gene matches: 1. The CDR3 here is CASSDSQGADTQYF. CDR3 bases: TGTGCCAGCAGTGACTCCCAGGGGGCAGATACGCAGTATTTT.

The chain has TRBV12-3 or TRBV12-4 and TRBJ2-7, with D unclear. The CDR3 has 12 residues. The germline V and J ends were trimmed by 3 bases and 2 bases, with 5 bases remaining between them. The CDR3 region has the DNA TGTGCCAGCAGTTTCACCCCCTACGAGCAGTACTTC. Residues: CASSFTPYEQYF.

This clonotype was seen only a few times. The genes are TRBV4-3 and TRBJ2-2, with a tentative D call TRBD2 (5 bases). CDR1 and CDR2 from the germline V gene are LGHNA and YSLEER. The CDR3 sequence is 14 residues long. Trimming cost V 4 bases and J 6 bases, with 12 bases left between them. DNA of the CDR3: TGCGCCAGCAGCCTCTCTAGCTCCGCCGGGGAGCTGTTTTTT. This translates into CASSLSSSAGELFF.

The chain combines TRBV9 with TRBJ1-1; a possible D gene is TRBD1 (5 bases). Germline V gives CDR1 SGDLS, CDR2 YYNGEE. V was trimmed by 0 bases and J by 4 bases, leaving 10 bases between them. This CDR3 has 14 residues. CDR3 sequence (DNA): TGTGCCAGCAGCGTAGACCCAGGGACCACTGAAGCTTTCTTT. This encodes CASSVDPGTTEAFF.

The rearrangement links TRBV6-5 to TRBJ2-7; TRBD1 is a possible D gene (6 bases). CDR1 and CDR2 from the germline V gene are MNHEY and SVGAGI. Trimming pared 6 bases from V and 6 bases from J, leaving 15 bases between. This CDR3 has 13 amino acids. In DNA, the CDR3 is TGTGCCAGCAGCCCTCCAGGGGTACTCGAGCAGTACTTC. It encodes CASSPPGVLEQYF.

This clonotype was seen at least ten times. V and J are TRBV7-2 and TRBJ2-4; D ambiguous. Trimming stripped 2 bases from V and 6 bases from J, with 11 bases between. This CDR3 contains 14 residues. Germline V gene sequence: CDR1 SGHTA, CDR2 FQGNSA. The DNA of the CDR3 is TGTGCCAGCAGCTTACCAGCGACCAGAAACATTCAGTACTTC. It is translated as CASSLPATRNIQYF.

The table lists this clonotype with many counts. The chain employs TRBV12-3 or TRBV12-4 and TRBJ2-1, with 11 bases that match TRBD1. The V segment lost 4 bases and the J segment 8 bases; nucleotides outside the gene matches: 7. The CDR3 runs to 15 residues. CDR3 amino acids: CASSSGTGGIDEQFF. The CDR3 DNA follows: TGTGCCAGCAGTTCCGGGACAGGGGGTATCGATGAGCAGTTCTTC.

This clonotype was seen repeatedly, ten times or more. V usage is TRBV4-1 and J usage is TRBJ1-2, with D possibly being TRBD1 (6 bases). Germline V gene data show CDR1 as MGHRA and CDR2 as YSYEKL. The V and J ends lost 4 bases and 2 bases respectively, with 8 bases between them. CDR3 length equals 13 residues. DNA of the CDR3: TGCGCCAGCAGCCCAACAGGGAACTATGGCTACACCTTC. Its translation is CASSPTGNYGYTF.

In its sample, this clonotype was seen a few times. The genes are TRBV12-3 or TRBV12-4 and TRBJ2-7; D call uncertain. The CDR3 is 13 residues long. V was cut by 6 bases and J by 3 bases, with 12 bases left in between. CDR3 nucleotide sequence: TGTGCCAGCAGCTCCGACGGGTTCTACGAGCAGTACTTC. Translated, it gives CASSSDGFYEQYF.

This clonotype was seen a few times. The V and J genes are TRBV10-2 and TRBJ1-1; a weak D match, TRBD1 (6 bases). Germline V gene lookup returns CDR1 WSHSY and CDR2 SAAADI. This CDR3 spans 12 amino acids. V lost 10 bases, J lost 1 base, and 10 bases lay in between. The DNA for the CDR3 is TGCGCCACTTTGGACAGGAACACTGAAGCTTTCTTT. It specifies CATLDRNTEAFF.

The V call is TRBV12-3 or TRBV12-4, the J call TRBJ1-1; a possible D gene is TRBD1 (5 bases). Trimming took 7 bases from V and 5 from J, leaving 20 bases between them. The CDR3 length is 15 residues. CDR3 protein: CASTQRDRPTTEAFF. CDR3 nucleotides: TGTGCCAGCACTCAACGGGACCGGCCGACTACTGAAGCTTTCTTT.

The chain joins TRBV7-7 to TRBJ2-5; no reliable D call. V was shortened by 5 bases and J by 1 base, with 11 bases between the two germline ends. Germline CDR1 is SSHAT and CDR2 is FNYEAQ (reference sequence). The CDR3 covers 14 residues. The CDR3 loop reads CASSQTSFQETQYF. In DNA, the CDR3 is TGTGCCAGCAGCCAAACATCATTCCAAGAGACCCAGTACTTC. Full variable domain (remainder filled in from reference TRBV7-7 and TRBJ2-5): GAGVSQSPRYKVTKRGQDVTLRCDPISSHATLYWYQQALGQGPEFLTYFNYEAQPDKSGLPSDRFSAERPEGSISTLTIQRTEQRDSAMYRCASSQTSFQETQYFGPGTRLLVL.

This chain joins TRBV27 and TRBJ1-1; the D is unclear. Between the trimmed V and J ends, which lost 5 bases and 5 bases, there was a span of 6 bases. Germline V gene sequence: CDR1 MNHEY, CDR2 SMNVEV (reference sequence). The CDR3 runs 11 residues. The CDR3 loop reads CASSLPTEAFF. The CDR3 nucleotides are TGTGCCAGCAGTCTACCGACTGAAGCTTTCTTT.

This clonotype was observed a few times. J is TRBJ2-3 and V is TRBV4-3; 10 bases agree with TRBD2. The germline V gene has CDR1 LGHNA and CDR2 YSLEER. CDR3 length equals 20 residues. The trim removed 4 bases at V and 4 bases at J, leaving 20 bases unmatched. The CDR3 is CASSPRIERRASGRPDTQYF. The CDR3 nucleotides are TGCGCCAGCAGCCCTAGAATCGAGCGGCGGGCTAGCGGGAGACCAGATACGCAGTATTTT.

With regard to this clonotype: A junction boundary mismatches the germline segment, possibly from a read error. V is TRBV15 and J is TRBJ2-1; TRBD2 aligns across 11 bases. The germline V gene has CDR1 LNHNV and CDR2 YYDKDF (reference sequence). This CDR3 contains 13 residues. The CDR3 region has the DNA TGTGCCACCAGCAGAGATTTAGCGGGGGGGCGGGCCTTC. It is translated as CATSRDLAGGRAF.

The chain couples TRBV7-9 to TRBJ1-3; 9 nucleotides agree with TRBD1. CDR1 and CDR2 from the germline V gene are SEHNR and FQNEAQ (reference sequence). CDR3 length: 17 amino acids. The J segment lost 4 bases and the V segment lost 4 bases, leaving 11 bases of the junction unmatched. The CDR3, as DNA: TGTGCCAGCAGCTCGAGAATACAGGGGGCCCCGGGAAACACCATATATTTT. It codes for CASSSRIQGAPGNTIYF. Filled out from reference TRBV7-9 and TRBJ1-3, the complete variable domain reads DTGVSQNPRHKITKRGQNVTFRCDPISEHNRLYWYRQTLGQGPEFLTYFQNEAQLEKSRLLSDRFSAERPKGSFSTLEIQRTEQGDSAMYLCASSSRIQGAPGNTIYFGEGSWLTVV.

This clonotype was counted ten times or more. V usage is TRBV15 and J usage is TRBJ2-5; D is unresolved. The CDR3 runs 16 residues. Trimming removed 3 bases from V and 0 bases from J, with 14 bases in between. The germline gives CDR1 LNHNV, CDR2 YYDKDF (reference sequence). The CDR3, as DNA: TGTGCCACCAGCAGGACCTCAAGGGCAGACCAAGAGACCCAGTACTTC. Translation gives CATSRTSRADQETQYF.